Included here is one TCR beta chain sequence, with context. This record comes from a study of blood T cell repertoires in COVID-19. The wider study: Sites across the United States, Italy and Spain contributed samples from acute and convalescent COVID-19. PBMCs, B-cell-depleted T cells, or T cells were the source of the cDNA or gDNA that made up the material.

As processed by the authors: Nucleated cell number was recorded as an estimate derived from reference gene primer amplification. Data came from immunoSEQ multiplex PCR; TCRdb stores just in-frame clones and leaves some out. The V and J calls and clone size come from that table; D and trimming were worked out from the DNA. Here the sample spans roughly 150,000 clones, roughly nine tenths being singletons. The CDR3 totals 13 residues. Trimming at V came to 6 bases and at J to 4 bases, leaving 6 bases not matched to a gene. Germline V CDR1 and CDR2: SQVTM, ANQGSEA. The J gene is TRBJ1-2, the V gene TRBV29-1; TRBD1 matches at 9 bases. The sequence was obtained from a woman between 65 and 79 years old with acute or convalescent COVID-19. Sequencing input: peripheral blood. This CDR3 reads CSVQGGQGYGYTF. CDR3 bases: TGCAGCGTCCAGGGGGGACAGGGCTATGGCTACACCTTC.